What follows are 19 T cell receptor beta chains derived from one specimen sequenced in a study of early T cells in non-severe SARS-CoV-2 infection. One entry per CDR3 protein, called by TCRdb with MiXCR from the 5' RACE reads. The table records tens of thousands of distinct CDR3 sequences, more than 10% of them present only once. The sequences come from whole blood, collected at baseline. All receptors derive from an adult who was a healthcare worker with PCR-confirmed SARS-CoV-2 infection or an uninfected control (not recorded which). The donor label of this sample is uncertain.

This clonotype was picked up a small number of times. This chain links TRBV29-1 with TRBJ2-2; 8 bases line up with TRBD1. The CDR3 consists of 14 residues. J gave up 7 bases and V 1 base, and 5 bases lay outside the gene matches. CDR1 and CDR2 (germline): SQVTM, ANQGSEA. This CDR3 is CSVEGQGAVGELFF. DNA for the CDR3: TGCAGCGTTGAAGGCCAGGGGGCCGTCGGGGAGCTGTTTTTT.

Ten or more counts support this clonotype. The chain has TRBV5-1 and TRBJ2-3; D remains ambiguous. Germline V lookup: CDR1 SGHRS, CDR2 YFSETQ. V was shortened by 0 bases and J by 2 bases, with 7 bases between the two germline ends. This CDR3 has 14 amino acids. The CDR3 here is CASSLVEITDTQYF. As DNA, the CDR3 is TGCGCCAGCAGCTTGGTGGAGATCACAGATACGCAGTATTTT.

The V and J genes are TRBV10-1 and TRBJ2-7; tentative D call: TRBD1 (5 bases). The CDR3 consists of 14 residues. Germline lookup yields CDR1 WNHNN and CDR2 SYGVQD (reference sequence). The CDR3 region has the DNA TGCGGTGGCCCCCGCAGGGTATTACCGTACGAGCAGTACGTC. This gives the protein CGGPRRVLPYEQYV.

This clonotype was observed a few times. The rearrangement links TRBV5-1 to TRBJ2-2, with D unclear. The CDR3 length is 16 residues. Germline CDR1 is SGHRS and CDR2 is YFSETQ. The V end lost 1 base, the J end lost 0 bases, and 10 bases lay between the germline ends. CDR3 nucleotide sequence: TGCGCCAGCAGCTTGTCAAGAATGGCGAACACCGGGGAGCTGTTTTTT. This codes for CASSLSRMANTGELFF.

J is TRBJ1-4 and V is TRBV6-1; no reliable D call. The V and J ends lost 5 bases and 3 bases respectively, with 1 base between them. The CDR3 loop spans 11 amino acids. Germline CDR1 MNHNS, CDR2 SASEGT. The CDR3 DNA reads TGTGCCAGCAGTTCTAATGAAAAACTGTTTTTT. Translated: CASSSNEKLFF.

The sample holds a few counts of this clonotype. This chain connects TRBV2 to TRBJ1-4; unclear D gene. CDR1 is SNHLY, CDR2 FYNNEI, per germline. V was shortened by 2 bases and J by 0 bases, with 7 bases between the two germline ends. The CDR3 spans 15 residues. CDR3 bases: TGTGCCAGCAGTGAAAAAGGTGCAACTAATGAAAAACTGTTTTTT. Encoded protein: CASSEKGATNEKLFF. Complete variable domain (other parts from reference TRBV2 and TRBJ1-4): EPEVTQTPSHQVTQMGQEVILRCVPISNHLYFYWYRQILGQKVEFLVSFYNNEISEKSEIFDDQFSVERPDGSNFTLKIRSTKLEDSAMYFCASSEKGATNEKLFFGSGTQLSVL.

This clonotype has a handful of counts. V and J are TRBV5-1 and TRBJ1-4, with a possible D match to TRBD1 (5 bases). V lost 4 bases to trimming and J lost 8 bases, with 15 bases between them. Germline V gene data show CDR1 as SGHRS and CDR2 as YFSETQ. This CDR3 is 14 amino acids long. As DNA, the CDR3 is TGCGCCAGCAGCCAGGACGCCCGGGGGGAAAAACTGTTTTTT. Protein: CASSQDARGEKLFF.

There are a few counts of this clonotype. The chain uses TRBV6-1 and TRBJ1-2; tentative D call: TRBD1 (5 bases). V shed 2 bases and J shed 8 bases, with 9 bases lying between them. This CDR3 spans 12 amino acids. Germline V CDR1 and CDR2: MNHNS, SASEGT. The CDR3 nucleotides are TGTGCCAGCAGTGAAAGGGGACGGGGCTACACCTTC. Translation: CASSERGRGYTF.

V gene TRBV19 combines with J gene TRBJ2-4; D might be TRBD2 (6 bases). Per germline, CDR1 LNHDA and CDR2 SQIVND (reference sequence). This CDR3 is built from 18 residues. V lost 6 bases to trimming and J lost 0 bases, with 21 bases between them. The CDR3 nucleotides read TGTGCCAGTAGCCGACCGGGGGAGCCGTACTCAGCCAAAAACATTCAGTACTTC. Its translation: CASSRPGEPYSAKNIQYF.

This clonotype was seen only a few times. The chain uses TRBV12-3 or TRBV12-4 and TRBJ2-1; no definite D call. The length of the CDR3 is 14 residues. V lost 5 bases and J 4 bases, leaving 12 bases between the germline ends. The CDR3 DNA follows: TGTGCCAGCAGTCCGATGGGCCTTTACAATGAGCAGTTCTTC. Its translation: CASSPMGLYNEQFF.

CDR3 sequence: CASSSRQDPMNTEAFF. The CDR3 DNA reads as TGTGCCAGCAGCTCTCGACAGGACCCCATGAACACTGAAGCTTTCTTT. The chain couples TRBV7-9 to TRBJ1-1; D might be TRBD1 (6 bases). V was clipped by 4 bases and J by 0 bases, with 15 bases between them. This CDR3 is 16 amino acids long. Germline CDR1 is SEHNR and CDR2 is FQNEAQ (reference sequence).

The sample holds many counts of this clonotype. The V and J genes are TRBV3-1 and TRBJ1-1; the match to TRBD1 covers 10 bases. V lost 0 bases, J lost 5 bases, and 6 bases stayed unmatched. CDR3 length: 16 amino acids. Germline V gene lookup returns CDR1 LGHDT and CDR2 YNNKEL (reference sequence). CDR3 coding DNA: TGTGCCAGCAGCCAAGATGCCGGGACAGGGGTAACTGAAGCTTTCTTT. Amino acid sequence: CASSQDAGTGVTEAFF.

There are many counts of this clonotype. The chain combines TRBV25-1 with TRBJ1-1, with 7 bases matching TRBD1. In germline, CDR1 is MGHDK, CDR2 SYGVNS. The junction had 16 bases not matched to a gene; V was cut back by 2 bases and J by 7 bases. The length of the CDR3 is 17 residues. The CDR3 nucleotides read TGTGCCAGCAGTGAAATTGGGTTTGGGACAGTTAGATTTGAAGCTTTCTTT. It encodes CASSEIGFGTVRFEAFF.

The chain has TRBV2 and TRBJ1-1; unclear D gene. This CDR3 region has 12 residues. The V gene lost 8 bases and the J gene lost 0 bases, with 7 bases spanning the gap. Germline values: CDR1 SNHLY, CDR2 FYNNEI. The CDR3 DNA reads as TGTGCCAGCGGTGGTATGAACACTGAAGCTTTCTTT. Encoded protein: CASGGMNTEAFF.

The chain recombines TRBV3-1 with TRBJ2-1; D call uncertain. The V end lost 4 bases, the J end lost 7 bases, and 11 bases lay between the germline ends. Per germline, CDR1 LGHDT and CDR2 YNNKEL (reference sequence). This CDR3 is built from 13 residues. The CDR3 nucleotides read TGTGCCAGCAGCCCCAGCTACGATAATGAGCAGTTCTTC. Translating it yields CASSPSYDNEQFF.

The chain employs TRBV5-1 and TRBJ1-5; D possibly corresponds to TRBD1 (5 bases). Per germline, CDR1 SGHRS and CDR2 YFSETQ. Between the trimmed V and J ends, which lost 0 bases and 3 bases, there was a span of 10 bases. This CDR3 has 15 residues. CDR3 region: CASSLEGFDNQPQHF. For the CDR3, the DNA is TGCGCCAGCAGCTTGGAGGGGTTTGACAATCAGCCCCAGCATTTT.

CDR3 loop: CASSMTHNVRTAVLHNEQFF. CDR3 bases: TGTGCCAGTAGTATGACTCATAACGTTCGGACAGCCGTCTTGCACAATGAGCAGTTCTTC. The chain combines TRBV19 with TRBJ2-1; perhaps TRBD1 as D (6 bases). Germline-derived CDR1 and CDR2 are LNHDA and SQIVND (reference sequence). The CDR3 contains 20 residues. The V gene lost 3 bases and the J gene lost 5 bases, with 29 bases spanning the gap.

This clonotype was detected many times. The chain employs TRBV18 and TRBJ1-2; no firm D call. The CDR3 totals 14 residues. Trimming removed 0 bases from V and 2 bases from J, with 7 bases in between. Germline V gene lookup returns CDR1 KGHSH and CDR2 LQKENI. CDR3 region: CASSPPTGNYGYTF. As DNA, the CDR3 is TGTGCCAGCTCACCACCTACGGGAAACTATGGCTACACCTTC.

This clonotype was recorded at least ten times. V gene TRBV11-2 combines with J gene TRBJ2-5; TRBD2 matches 7 bases. This CDR3 has 15 amino acids. CDR1 and CDR2 (germline): SGHAT, FQNNGV. V dropped 5 bases and J dropped 2; count of bases not matched to a gene: 8. The CDR3 DNA reads TGTGCCAGCAGCCCACGGAGGACTAGTCAAGAGACCCAGTACTTC. This sequence encodes CASSPRRTSQETQYF.